The source of this T cell receptor (beta chain) is a study of T cell repertoires in cytomegalovirus infection. Study findings and constraints: Clonotype analysis showed dominance of the ex vivo response by HLA-C-restricted CMV-specific TCR beta clonotypes.

TCRdb used MiXCR to reprocess the reads, holding one entry per CDR3 protein. The repertoire consists of a few hundred thousand distinct CDR3 sequences, with 9.5% occurring once and the leading ten covering about 3.9%. Remarks on this clonotype: Its specificity is unknown.

The CDR3 contains 14 residues. Trimming left V 8 bases short and J 4 bases short, with 15 bases between. Germline assignment: CDR1 MGHRA and CDR2 YSYEKL. The clonotype was recovered from a human donor in good health (CMV status not recorded). Some clones in this sample may be carry-over from other donors' samples. The sequencing sample was made of PBMCs. The V and J genes are TRBV4-1 and TRBJ2-1, with D perhaps matching TRBD2 (6 bases). The CDR3 sequence is CASPNGTGYNEQFF. The CDR3 DNA sequence: TGCGCCAGCCCGAACGGGACTGGTTACAATGAGCAGTTCTTC.